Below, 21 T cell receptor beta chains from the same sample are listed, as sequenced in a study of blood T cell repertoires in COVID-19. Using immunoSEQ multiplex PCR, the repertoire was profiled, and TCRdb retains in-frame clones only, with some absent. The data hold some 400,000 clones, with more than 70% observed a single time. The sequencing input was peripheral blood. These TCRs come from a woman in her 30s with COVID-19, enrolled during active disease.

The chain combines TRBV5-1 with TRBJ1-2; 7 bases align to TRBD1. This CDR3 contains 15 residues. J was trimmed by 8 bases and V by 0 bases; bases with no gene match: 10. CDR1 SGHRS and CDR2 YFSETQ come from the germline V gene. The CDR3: CASSLVVGGWEGYTF. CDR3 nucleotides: TGCGCCAGCAGCTTGGTCGTAGGGGGCTGGGAAGGCTACACCTTC.

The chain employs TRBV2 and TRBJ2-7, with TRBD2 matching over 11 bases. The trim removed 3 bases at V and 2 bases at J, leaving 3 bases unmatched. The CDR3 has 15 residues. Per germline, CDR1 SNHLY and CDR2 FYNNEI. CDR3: CASSDAGLAAYEQYF. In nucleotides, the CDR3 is TGTGCCAGCAGTGATGCGGGACTAGCGGCCTACGAGCAGTACTTC.

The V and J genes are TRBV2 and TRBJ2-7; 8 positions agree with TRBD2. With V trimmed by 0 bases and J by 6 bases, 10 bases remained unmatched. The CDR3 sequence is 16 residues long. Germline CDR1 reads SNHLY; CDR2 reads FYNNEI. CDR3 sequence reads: CASSEALQRTSTEQYF. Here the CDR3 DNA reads TGTGCCAGCAGTGAAGCGCTTCAACGGACTAGCACCGAGCAGTACTTC.

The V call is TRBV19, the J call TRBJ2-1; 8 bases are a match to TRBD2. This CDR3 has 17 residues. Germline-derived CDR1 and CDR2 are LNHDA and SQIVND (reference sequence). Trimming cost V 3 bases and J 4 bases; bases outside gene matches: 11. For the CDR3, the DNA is TGTGCCAGTAGTATCCGAGGGAGCGGGGGACTTTACAATGAGCAGTTCTTC. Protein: CASSIRGSGGLYNEQFF.

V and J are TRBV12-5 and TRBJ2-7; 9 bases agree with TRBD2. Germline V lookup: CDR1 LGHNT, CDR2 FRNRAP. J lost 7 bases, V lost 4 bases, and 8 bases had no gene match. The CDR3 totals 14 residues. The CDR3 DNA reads TGTGCTAGTGGTTGCCTAGCGGGGTCTAGGGAGCAGTACTTC. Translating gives CASGCLAGSREQYF.

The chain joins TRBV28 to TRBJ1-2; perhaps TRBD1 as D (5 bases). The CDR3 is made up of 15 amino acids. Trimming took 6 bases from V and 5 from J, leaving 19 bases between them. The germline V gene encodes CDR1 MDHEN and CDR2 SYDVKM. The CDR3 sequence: CASSPLNVGGYGYTF. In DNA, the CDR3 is TGTGCCAGCAGCCCCTTGAATGTGGGGGGGTATGGCTACACCTTC.

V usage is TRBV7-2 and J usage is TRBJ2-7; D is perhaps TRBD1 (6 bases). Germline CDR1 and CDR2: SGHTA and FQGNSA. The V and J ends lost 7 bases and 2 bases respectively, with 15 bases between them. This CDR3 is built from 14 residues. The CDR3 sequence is CASTPQGGPYEQYF. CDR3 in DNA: TGTGCCAGCACCCCCCAAGGGGGTCCCTACGAGCAGTACTTC.

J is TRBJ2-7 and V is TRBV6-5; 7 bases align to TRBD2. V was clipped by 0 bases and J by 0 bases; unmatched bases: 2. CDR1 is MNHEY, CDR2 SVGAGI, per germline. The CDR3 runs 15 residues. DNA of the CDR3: TGTGCCAGCAGTTACTCAGCGGGGTCCTCCTACGAGCAGTACTTC. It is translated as CASSYSAGSSYEQYF.

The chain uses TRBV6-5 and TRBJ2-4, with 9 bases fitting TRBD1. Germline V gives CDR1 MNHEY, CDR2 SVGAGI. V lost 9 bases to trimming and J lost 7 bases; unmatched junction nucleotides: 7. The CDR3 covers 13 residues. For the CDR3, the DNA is TGTGCCAGTACCGGGACAGGGAGCAACATTCAGTACTTC. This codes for CASTGTGSNIQYF.

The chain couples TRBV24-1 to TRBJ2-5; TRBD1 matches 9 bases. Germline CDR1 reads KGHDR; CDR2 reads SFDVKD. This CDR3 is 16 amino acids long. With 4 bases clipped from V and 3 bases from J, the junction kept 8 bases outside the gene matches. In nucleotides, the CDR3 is TGTGCCACCAGTGACCTAGGGACAGGGCGCGAAGAGACCCAGTACTTC. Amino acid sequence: CATSDLGTGREETQYF.

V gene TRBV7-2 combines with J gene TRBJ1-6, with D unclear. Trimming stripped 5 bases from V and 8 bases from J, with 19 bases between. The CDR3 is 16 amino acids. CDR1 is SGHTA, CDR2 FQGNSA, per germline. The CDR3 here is CASSTTRTGEYSPLHF. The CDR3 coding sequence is TGTGCCAGCAGCACTACGAGGACTGGGGAGTATTCACCCCTCCACTTT.

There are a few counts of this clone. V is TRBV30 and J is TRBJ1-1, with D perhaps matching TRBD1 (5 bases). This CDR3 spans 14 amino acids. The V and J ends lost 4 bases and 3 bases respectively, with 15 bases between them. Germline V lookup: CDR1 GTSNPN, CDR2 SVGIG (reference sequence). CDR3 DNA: TGTGCCTGGACCCGCGCAGGGCTGGACACTGAAGCTTTCTTT. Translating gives CAWTRAGLDTEAFF.

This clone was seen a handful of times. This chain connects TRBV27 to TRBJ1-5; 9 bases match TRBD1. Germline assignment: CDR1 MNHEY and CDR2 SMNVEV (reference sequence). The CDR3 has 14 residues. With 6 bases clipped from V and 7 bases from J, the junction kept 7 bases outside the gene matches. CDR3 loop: CASRLQGAEQPQHF. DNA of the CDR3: TGTGCCAGCAGACTACAGGGGGCTGAGCAGCCCCAGCATTTT.

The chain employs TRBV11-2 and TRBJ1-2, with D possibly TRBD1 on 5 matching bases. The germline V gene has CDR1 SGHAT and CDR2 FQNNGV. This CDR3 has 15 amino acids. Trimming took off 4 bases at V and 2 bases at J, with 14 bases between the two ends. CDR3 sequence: CASSSAGSANYGYTF. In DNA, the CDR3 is TGTGCCAGCAGCTCCGCAGGGTCGGCGAACTATGGCTACACCTTC. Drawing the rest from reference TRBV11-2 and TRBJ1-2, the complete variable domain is EAGVAQSPRYKIIEKRQSVAFWCNPISGHATLYWYQQILGQGPKLLIQFQNNGVVDDSQLPKDRFSAERLKGVDSTLKIQPAKLEDSAVYLCASSSAGSANYGYTFGSGTRLTVV.

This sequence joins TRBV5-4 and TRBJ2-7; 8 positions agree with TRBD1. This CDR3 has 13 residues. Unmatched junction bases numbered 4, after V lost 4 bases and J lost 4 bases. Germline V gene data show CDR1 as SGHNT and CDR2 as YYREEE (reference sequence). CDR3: CASSVDRGYEQYF. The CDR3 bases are TGTGCCAGCAGCGTCGACAGGGGATACGAGCAGTACTTC. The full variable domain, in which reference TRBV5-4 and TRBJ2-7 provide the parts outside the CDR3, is ETGVTQSPTHLIKTRGQQVTLRCSSQSGHNTVSWYQQALGQGPQFIFQYYREEENGRGNFPPRFSGLQFPNYSSELNVNALELDDSALYLCASSVDRGYEQYFGPGTRLTVT.

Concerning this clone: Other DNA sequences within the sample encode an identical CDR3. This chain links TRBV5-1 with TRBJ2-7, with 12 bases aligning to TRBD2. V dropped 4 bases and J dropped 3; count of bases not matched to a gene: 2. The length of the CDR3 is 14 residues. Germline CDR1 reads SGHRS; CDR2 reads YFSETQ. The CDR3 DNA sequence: TGCGCCAGCAGCCCGGGACTAGCGGGCTACGAGCAGTACTTC. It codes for CASSPGLAGYEQYF. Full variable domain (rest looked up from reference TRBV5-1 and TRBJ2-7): KAGVTQTPRYLIKTRGQQVTLSCSPISGHRSVSWYQQTPGQGLQFLFEYFSETQRNKGNFPGRFSGRQFSNSRSEMNVSTLELGDSALYLCASSPGLAGYEQYFGPGTRLTVT.

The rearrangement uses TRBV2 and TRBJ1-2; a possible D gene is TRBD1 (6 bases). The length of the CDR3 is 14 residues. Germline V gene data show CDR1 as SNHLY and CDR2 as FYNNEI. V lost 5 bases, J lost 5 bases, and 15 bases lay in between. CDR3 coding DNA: TGTGCCAGCAGTTCTTTGGGACAAGGATATGGCTACACCTTC. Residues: CASSSLGQGYGYTF. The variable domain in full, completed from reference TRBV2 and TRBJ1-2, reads EPEVTQTPSHQVTQMGQEVILRCVPISNHLYFYWYRQILGQKVEFLVSFYNNEISEKSEIFDDQFSVERPDGSNFTLKIRSTKLEDSAMYFCASSSLGQGYGYTFGSGTRLTVV.

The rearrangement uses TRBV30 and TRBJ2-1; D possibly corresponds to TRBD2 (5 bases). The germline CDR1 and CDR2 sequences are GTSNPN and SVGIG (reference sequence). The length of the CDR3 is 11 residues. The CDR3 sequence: CAERRDNEQFF. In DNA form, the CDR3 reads TGTGCAGAAAGGCGGGACAATGAGCAGTTCTTC.

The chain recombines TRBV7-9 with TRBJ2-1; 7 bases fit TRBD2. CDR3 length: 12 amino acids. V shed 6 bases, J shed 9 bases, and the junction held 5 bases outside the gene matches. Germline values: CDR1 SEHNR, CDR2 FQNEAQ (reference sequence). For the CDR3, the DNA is TGTGCCAGCAGTTCACGACTAGCTGAGCAGTTCTTC. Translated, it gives CASSSRLAEQFF.

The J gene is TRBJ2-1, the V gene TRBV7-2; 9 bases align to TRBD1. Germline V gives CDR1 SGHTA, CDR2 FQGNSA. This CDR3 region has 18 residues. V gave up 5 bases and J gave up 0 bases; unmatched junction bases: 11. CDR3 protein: CASSQLAGQGNSYNEQFF. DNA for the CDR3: TGTGCCAGCAGCCAGTTAGCCGGACAGGGGAACTCCTACAATGAGCAGTTCTTC.

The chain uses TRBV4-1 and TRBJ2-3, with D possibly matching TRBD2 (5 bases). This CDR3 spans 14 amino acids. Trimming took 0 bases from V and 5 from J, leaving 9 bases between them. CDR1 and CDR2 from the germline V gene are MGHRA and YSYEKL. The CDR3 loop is CASSQDQRLDTQYF. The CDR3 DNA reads TGCGCCAGCAGCCAAGATCAGCGGTTAGATACGCAGTATTTT.